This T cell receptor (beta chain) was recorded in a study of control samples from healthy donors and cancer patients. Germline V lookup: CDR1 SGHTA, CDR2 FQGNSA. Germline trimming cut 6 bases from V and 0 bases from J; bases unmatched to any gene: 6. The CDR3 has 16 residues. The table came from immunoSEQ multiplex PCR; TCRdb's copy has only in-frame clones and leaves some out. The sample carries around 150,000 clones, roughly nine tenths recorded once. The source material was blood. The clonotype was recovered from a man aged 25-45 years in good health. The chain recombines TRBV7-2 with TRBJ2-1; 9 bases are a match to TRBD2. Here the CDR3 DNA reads TGTGCCAGCAGTTCCCAGCGGGGGGACTCCTACAATGAGCAGTTCTTC. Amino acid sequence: CASSSQRGDSYNEQFF.